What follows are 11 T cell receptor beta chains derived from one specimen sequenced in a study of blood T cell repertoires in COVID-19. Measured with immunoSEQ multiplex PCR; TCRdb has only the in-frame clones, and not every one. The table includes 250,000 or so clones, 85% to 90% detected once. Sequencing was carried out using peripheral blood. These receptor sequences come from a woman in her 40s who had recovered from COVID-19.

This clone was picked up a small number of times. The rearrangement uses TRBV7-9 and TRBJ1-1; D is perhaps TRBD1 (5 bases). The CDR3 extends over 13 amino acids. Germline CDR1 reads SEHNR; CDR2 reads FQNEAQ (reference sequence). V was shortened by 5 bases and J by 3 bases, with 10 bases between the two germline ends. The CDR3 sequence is CASSPQGYTEAFF. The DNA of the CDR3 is TGTGCCAGCAGCCCTCAGGGTTACACTGAAGCTTTCTTT.

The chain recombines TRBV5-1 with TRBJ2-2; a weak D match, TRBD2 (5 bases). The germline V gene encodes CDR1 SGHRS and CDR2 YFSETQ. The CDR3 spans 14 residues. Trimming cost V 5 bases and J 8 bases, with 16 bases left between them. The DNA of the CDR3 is TGCGCCAGCAGTCCGGCCGTCGGGGTAGGGGAGCTGTTTTTT. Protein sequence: CASSPAVGVGELFF. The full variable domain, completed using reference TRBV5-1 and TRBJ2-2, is KAGVTQTPRYLIKTRGQQVTLSCSPISGHRSVSWYQQTPGQGLQFLFEYFSETQRNKGNFPGRFSGRQFSNSRSEMNVSTLELGDSALYLCASSPAVGVGELFFGEGSRLTVL.

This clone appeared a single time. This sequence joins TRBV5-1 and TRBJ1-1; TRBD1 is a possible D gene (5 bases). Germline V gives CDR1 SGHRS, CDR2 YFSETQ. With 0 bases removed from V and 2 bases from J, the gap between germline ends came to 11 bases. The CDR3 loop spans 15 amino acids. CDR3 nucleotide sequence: TGCGCCAGCAGCTTGGCTGGACACCTCAACACTGAAGCTTTCTTT. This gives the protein CASSLAGHLNTEAFF.

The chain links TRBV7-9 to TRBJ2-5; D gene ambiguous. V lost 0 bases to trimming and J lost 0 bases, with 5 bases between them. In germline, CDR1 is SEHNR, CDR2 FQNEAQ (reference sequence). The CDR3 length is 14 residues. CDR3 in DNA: TGTGCCAGCAGCTTAGCGGCTTACCAAGAGACCCAGTACTTC. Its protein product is CASSLAAYQETQYF. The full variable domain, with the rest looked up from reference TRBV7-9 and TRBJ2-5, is DTGVSQNPRHKITKRGQNVTFRCDPISEHNRLYWYRQTLGQGPEFLTYFQNEAQLEKSRLLSDRFSAERPKGSFSTLEIQRTEQGDSAMYLCASSLAAYQETQYFGPGTRLLVL.

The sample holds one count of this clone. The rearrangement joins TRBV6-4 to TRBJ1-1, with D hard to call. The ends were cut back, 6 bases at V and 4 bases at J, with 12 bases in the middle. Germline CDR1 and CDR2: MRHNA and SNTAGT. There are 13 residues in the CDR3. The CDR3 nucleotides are TGTGCCAGCAGGGCCGAACCGGGCACTGAAGCTTTCTTT. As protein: CASRAEPGTEAFF.

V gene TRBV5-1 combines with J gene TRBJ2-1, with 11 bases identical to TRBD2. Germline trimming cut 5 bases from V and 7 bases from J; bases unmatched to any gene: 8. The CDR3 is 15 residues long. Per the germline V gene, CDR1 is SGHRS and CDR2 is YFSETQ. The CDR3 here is CASREGLAARNEQFF. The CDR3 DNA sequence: TGCGCCAGCAGGGAGGGACTAGCGGCTCGGAATGAGCAGTTCTTC. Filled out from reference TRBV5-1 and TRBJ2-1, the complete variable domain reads KAGVTQTPRYLIKTRGQQVTLSCSPISGHRSVSWYQQTPGQGLQFLFEYFSETQRNKGNFPGRFSGRQFSNSRSEMNVSTLELGDSALYLCASREGLAARNEQFFGPGTRLTVL.

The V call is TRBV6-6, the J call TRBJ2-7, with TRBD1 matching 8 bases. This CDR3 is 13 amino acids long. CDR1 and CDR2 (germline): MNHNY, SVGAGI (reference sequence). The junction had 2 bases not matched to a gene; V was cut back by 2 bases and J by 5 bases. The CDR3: CASSYAGGDEQYV. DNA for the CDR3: TGTGCCAGCAGTTACGCAGGGGGCGACGAGCAGTACGTC.

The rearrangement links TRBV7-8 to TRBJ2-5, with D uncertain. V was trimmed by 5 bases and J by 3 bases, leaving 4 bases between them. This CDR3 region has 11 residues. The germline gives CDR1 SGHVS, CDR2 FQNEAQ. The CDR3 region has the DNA TGTGCCAGCAGCCTAAAAGAGACCCAGTACTTC. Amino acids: CASSLKETQYF.

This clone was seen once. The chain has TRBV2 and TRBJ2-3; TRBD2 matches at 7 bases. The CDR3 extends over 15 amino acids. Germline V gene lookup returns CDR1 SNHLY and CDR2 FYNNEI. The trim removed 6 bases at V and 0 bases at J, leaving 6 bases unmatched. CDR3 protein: CASRVTSVSTDTQYF. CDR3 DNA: TGTGCCAGCAGGGTCACTAGCGTTAGCACAGATACGCAGTATTTT.

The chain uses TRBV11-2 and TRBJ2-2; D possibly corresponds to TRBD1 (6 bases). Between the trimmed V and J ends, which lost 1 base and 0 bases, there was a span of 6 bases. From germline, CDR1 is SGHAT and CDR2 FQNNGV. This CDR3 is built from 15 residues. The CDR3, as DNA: TGTGCCAGCAGCTTAGGGACAGCGAACACCGGGGAGCTGTTTTTT. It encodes CASSLGTANTGELFF.

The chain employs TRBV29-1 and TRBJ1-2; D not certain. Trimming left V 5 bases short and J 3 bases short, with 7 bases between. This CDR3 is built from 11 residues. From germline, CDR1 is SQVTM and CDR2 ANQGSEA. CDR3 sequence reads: CSVLSYYGYTF. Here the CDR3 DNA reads TGCAGCGTTTTATCTTACTATGGCTACACCTTC.